This T cell receptor beta chain was identified in a study of blood T cell repertoires in COVID-19. Authors' analysis steps: Reference gene primer amplification gave estimated nucleated cell counts. Profiled with immunoSEQ multiplex PCR; TCRdb holds only in-frame clones, not every one. The D gene and trimming were derived from the DNA, and the V and J assignments and clone size from that table. Among under 300,000 clones listed, 92% were seen once. The CDR3 has 12 amino acids. V dropped 6 bases and J dropped 3 bases, with 8 bases sitting between them. Per germline, CDR1 LNHDA and CDR2 SQIVND (reference sequence).

The clonotype comes from a man aged 25 to 40 with COVID-19, enrolled during active disease. J is TRBJ1-1 and V is TRBV19; D is unclear. The sequenced sample was peripheral blood. CDR3 sequence (DNA): TGTGCCAGTAGCCCGAGGGACACTGAAGCTTTCTTT. This codes for CASSPRDTEAFF.